In this sample, the clone carrying this TCR beta chain turned up many times. Sequence at one end of the junction differs from germline and may be a read error. Every donor, a Caucasian adult, lived in Nashville, Tennessee. About 90 million PBMCs were counted before genomic DNA extraction. The entry originates in a study of shared clonotypes between healthy human individuals. Every subset's genomic DNA went evenly onto several immunoSEQ plates. Some 30,000 T cell genomes (around 310 ng DNA) went into each PBMC replicate. This table comes from immunoSEQ multiplex PCR, and its TCRdb copy is limited to in-frame clones, with some not included. The table shows around 500,000 clones, with over 65% occurring only once. The CDR3 loop spans 12 amino acids. Looked up from germline, CDR1 is SGHTA and CDR2 is FQGNSA.

Sequencing was performed on PBMCs. This chain connects TRBV7-2 to TRBJ1-4; D is possibly TRBD1 (5 bases). The clonotype was recovered from a woman aged 35 to 49 in good health. Some clones in this sample may be carry-over from other donors' samples. The CDR3 sequence is CASSLTPGATIF. Here the CDR3 DNA reads TGTGCCAGCAGCTTAACACCCGGGGCGACGATCTTT.